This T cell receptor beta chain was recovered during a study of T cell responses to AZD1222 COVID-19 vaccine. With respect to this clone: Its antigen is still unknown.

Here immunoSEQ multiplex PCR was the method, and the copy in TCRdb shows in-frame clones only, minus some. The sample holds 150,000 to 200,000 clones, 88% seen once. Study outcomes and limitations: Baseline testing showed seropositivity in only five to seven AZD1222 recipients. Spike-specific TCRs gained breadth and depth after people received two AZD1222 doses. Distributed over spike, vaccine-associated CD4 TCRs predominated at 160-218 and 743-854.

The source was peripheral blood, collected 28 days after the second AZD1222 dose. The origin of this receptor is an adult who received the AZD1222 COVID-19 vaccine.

CDR3 residues: CASSVDGDLELGTQYF. The CDR3 DNA reads as TGTGCCAGCAGCGTAGACGGGGATCTGGAACTAGGGACGCAGTACTTC. This sequence joins TRBV9 and TRBJ2-7; tentatively, D is TRBD1 or TRBD2 (5 bases each). Trimming took off 0 bases at V and 9 bases at J, with 22 bases between the two ends. The CDR3 has 16 residues. Germline V CDR1 and CDR2: SGDLS, YYNGEE.